This TCR beta chain was captured by sequencing in a study of cytomegalovirus exposure and HLA in healthy donors. Study-wide points: Rarity marked most TCR sequences, yet some public TCRs occurred in many donors. Published work reported that the classifier diagnosed cytomegalovirus status with high specificity and sensitivity. Analysis was carried out at a later point, and it linked a missense DCLRE1C variant to TCR beta V- and J-gene trimming. Researchers reported that three CMV-associated chains were confirmed in vitro as CMV antigen-specific.

PCR employed 60 Vbeta and 13 Jbeta primers. The data were produced by immunoSEQ multiplex PCR, yet TCRdb's version contains in-frame clones alone and is incomplete. The sample consists of over 70,000 clones, around 70% of them appearing once. Comment on this clone: No antigen is known for it.

The sequence was obtained from a human donor in good health. The specimen sequenced was PBMCs.

The CDR3 loop reads CASSSGGRETQYF. In nucleotides, the CDR3 is TGTGCCAGCAGCTCCGGGGGGCGAGAGACCCAGTACTTC. The J gene is TRBJ2-5, the V gene TRBV9, with a possible D match to TRBD2 (7 bases). CDR1 is SGDLS and CDR2 is YYNGEE in the germline V gene. V lost 4 bases and J lost 4, with 11 bases in between. The CDR3 consists of 13 residues.